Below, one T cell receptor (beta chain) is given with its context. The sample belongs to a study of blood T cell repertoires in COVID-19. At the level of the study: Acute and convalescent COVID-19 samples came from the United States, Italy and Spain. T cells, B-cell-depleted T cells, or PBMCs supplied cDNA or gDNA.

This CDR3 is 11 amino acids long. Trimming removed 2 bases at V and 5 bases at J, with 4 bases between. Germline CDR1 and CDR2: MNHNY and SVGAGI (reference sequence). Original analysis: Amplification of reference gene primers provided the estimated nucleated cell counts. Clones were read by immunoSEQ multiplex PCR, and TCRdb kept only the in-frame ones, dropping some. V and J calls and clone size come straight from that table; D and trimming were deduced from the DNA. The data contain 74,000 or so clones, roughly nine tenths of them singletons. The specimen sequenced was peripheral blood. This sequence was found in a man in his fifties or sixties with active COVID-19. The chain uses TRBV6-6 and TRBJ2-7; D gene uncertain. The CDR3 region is CASSYGDEQYF. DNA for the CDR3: TGTGCCAGCAGTTACGGAGACGAGCAGTACTTC.